This T cell receptor beta chain was recorded in a study of technical replicates of blood from several donors. Germline CDR1 is SGHNT and CDR2 is YENEEA. Trimming cost V 4 bases and J 10 bases; bases outside gene matches: 7. The CDR3 sequence is 15 residues long. Clones were read by immunoSEQ multiplex PCR, and TCRdb kept only the in-frame ones, dropping some. The sample holds more than 65,000 clones, 96% seen once. Sequencing input: T cells isolated from PBMCs. The receptor comes from a human donor in good health. The chain couples TRBV11-3 to TRBJ2-2, with 12 bases aligning to TRBD2. CDR3 protein: CASSSGRLAGEELFF. CDR3 sequence (DNA): TGTGCCAGCAGCTCCGGACGACTAGCGGGGGAGGAGCTGTTTTTT.